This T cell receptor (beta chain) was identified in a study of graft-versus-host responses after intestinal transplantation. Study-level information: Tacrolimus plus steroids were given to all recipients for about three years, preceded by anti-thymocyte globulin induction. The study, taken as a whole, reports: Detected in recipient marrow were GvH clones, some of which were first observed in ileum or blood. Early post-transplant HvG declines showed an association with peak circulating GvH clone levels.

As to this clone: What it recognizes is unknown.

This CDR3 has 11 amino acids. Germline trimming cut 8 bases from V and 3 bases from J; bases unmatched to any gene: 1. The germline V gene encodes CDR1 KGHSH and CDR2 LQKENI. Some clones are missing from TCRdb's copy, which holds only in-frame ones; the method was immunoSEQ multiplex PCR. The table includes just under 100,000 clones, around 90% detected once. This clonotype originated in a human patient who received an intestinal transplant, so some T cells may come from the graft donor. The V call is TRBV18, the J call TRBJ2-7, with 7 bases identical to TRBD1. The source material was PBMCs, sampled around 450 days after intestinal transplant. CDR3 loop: CASGDSYEQYF. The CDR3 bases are TGTGCCAGCGGGGACAGCTACGAGCAGTACTTC.